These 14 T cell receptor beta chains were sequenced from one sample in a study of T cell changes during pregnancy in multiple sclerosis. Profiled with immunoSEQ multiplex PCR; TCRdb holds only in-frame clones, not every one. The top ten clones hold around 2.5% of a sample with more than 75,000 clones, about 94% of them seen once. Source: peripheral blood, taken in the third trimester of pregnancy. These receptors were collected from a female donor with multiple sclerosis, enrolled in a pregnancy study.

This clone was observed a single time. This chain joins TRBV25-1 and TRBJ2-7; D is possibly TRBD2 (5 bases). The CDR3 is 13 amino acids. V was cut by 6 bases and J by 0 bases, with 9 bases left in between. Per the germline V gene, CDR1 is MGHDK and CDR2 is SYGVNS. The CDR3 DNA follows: TGTGCCAGCAGAGGTGGGAGCTCCTACGAGCAGTACTTC. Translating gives CASRGGSSYEQYF.

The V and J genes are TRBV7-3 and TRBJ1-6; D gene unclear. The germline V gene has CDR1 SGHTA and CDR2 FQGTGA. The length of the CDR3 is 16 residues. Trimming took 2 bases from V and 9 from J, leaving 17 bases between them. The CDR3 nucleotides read TGTGCCAGCAGCTTATTAGCAAGGCAGTTTGGTTCACCCCTCCACTTT. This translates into CASSLLARQFGSPLHF. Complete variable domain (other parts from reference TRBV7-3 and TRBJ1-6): GAGVSQTPSNKVTEKGKYVELRCDPISGHTALYWYRQSLGQGPEFLIYFQGTGAADDSGLPNDRFFAVRPEGSVSTLKIQRTERGDSAVYLCASSLLARQFGSPLHFGNGTRLTVT.

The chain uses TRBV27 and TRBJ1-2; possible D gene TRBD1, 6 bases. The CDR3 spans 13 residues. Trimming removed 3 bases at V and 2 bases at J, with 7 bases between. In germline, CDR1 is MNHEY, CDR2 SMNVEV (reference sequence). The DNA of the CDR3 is TGTGCCAGCAGTTTTAGGGGGAACTATGGCTACACCTTC. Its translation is CASSFRGNYGYTF.

Here the CDR3 DNA reads TGCGCCAGCAGTCGCCTAGCGGGGGCCAACACCGGGGAGCTGTTTTTT. It codes for CASSRLAGANTGELFF. The chain carries TRBV10-1 and TRBJ2-2; 10 nucleotides line up with TRBD2. CDR3 length: 16 amino acids. CDR1 and CDR2 from the germline V gene are WNHNN and SYGVQD (reference sequence). Unmatched junction bases numbered 5, after V lost 5 bases and J lost 2 bases.

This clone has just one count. CDR3 amino acids: CASSLTGQGPYTEAFF. DNA for the CDR3: TGTGCCAGCAGCTTAACTGGACAGGGGCCCTACACTGAAGCTTTCTTT. V is TRBV7-3 and J is TRBJ1-1; 9 nucleotides match TRBD1. Looked up from germline, CDR1 is SGHTA and CDR2 is FQGTGA. This CDR3 is built from 16 residues. Trimming cost V 0 bases and J 3 bases; bases outside gene matches: 5.

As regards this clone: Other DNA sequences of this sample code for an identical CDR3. The CDR3 region has the DNA TGTGCCAGCAGCTTACGGACAGGGAACTATGGCTACACCTTC. It specifies CASSLRTGNYGYTF. This chain uses TRBV9 with TRBJ1-2, with TRBD1 matching 8 bases. CDR1 is SGDLS, CDR2 YYNGEE, per germline. The CDR3 covers 14 residues. After removal of 4 bases from V and 2 bases from J, the junction contained 4 bases not matched to a gene. The whole variable domain, filled in from reference TRBV9 and TRBJ1-2, reads DSGVTQTPKHLITATGQRVTLRCSPRSGDLSVYWYQQSLDQGLQFLIQYYNGEERAKGNILERFSAQQFPDLHSELNLSSLELGDSALYFCASSLRTGNYGYTFGSGTRLTVV.

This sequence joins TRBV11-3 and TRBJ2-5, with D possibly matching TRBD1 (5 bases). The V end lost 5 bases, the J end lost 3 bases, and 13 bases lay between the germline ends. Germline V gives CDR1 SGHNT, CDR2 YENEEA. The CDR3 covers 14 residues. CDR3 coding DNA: TGTGCCAGCAGCCCAGGGCTAGGAGAAGAGACCCAGTACTTC. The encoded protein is CASSPGLGEETQYF.

This CDR3 reads CSVPYLRDRSRYEQYF. CDR3 DNA sequence: TGCAGCGTTCCTTACCTACGGGACAGATCTCGCTACGAGCAGTACTTC. The V gene is TRBV29-1, the J gene TRBJ2-7; TRBD1 matches 7 bases. CDR1 is SQVTM and CDR2 is ANQGSEA in the germline V gene. This CDR3 comprises 16 residues. The trim removed 5 bases at V and 3 bases at J, leaving 16 bases unmatched.

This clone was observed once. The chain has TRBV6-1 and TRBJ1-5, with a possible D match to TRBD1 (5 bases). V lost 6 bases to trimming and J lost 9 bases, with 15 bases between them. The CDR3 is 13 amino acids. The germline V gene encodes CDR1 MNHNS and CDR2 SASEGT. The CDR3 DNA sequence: TGTGCCAGCAGCAAGGACGCCCAGGGGCCCCAGCATTTT. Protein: CASSKDAQGPQHF.

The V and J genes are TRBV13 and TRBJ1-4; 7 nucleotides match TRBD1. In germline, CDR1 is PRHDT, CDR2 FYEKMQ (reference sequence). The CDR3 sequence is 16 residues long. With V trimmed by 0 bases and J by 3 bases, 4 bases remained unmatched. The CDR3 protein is CASSLGGGLANEKLFF. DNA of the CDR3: TGTGCCAGCAGCTTAGGAGGGGGCTTAGCTAATGAAAAACTGTTTTTT.

CDR3 DNA: TGTGCCAGCTCACCCCTGTCCAAGCTGGGGGCCGGCGAGCAGTACTTC. This gives the protein CASSPLSKLGAGEQYF. The genes are TRBV18 and TRBJ2-7, with D possibly TRBD1 on 6 matching bases. The CDR3 extends over 16 amino acids. V was clipped by 3 bases and J by 6 bases, with 21 bases between them. Per germline, CDR1 KGHSH and CDR2 LQKENI.

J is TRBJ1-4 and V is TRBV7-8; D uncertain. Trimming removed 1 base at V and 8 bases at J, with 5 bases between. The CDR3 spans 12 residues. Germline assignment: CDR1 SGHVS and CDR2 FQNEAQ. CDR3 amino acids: CASSLGPEKLFF. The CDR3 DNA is TGTGCCAGCAGCTTAGGGCCAGAAAAACTGTTTTTT.

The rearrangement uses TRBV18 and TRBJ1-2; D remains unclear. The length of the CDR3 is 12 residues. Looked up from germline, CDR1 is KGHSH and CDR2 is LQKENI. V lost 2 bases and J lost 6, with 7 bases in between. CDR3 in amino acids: CASSPGADGYTF. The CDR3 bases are TGTGCCAGCTCACCAGGTGCGGATGGCTACACCTTC.

DNA of the CDR3: TGCGCCAGCAGACAAACTCATGAGCAGTTCTTC. It codes for CASRQTHEQFF. V gene TRBV4-1 combines with J gene TRBJ2-1; D gene uncertain. Trimming removed 6 bases at V and 8 bases at J, with 8 bases between. Germline CDR1 reads MGHRA; CDR2 reads YSYEKL. This CDR3 contains 11 residues.